Following are 32 T cell receptor beta chains from one sample sequenced in a study of cytomegalovirus exposure and HLA in healthy donors. 60 Vbeta and 13 Jbeta primers were used in PCR. Sequencing used immunoSEQ multiplex PCR; TCRdb keeps in-frame clones, though not all of them. The table lists some 180,000 clones, 77% of them singletons. Sequenced: PBMCs. The receptors here all came from a young man in good health and CMV-seronegative.

The chain couples TRBV6-5 to TRBJ1-6; D is undetermined. The V gene's germline CDR1 is MNHEY and CDR2 SVGAGI. The CDR3 covers 14 residues. V was trimmed by 5 bases and J by 1 base, leaving 6 bases between them. CDR3 in amino acids: CASSISSYNSPLHF. The CDR3 DNA reads as TGTGCCAGCAGTATCTCGTCCTATAATTCACCCCTCCACTTT.

Details on this clone: Sequence at one end of the junction differs from germline and may be a read error. The chain couples TRBV5-1 to TRBJ2-2; 8 nucleotides match TRBD1. Germline V lookup: CDR1 SGHRS, CDR2 YFSETQ. The CDR3 loop spans 16 amino acids. The CDR3 is CAGSLTGGSNTGELFF. The CDR3 nucleotides are TGCGCCGGCAGCTTAACAGGGGGTTCGAACACCGGGGAGCTGTTTTTT.

The chain carries TRBV7-9 and TRBJ1-5; a possible D gene is TRBD1 (5 bases). CDR1 is SEHNR, CDR2 FQNEAQ, per germline (reference sequence). With 5 bases removed from V and 2 bases from J, the gap between germline ends came to 13 bases. This CDR3 region has 15 residues. This CDR3 reads CASSPSGGGNQPQHF. In nucleotides, the CDR3 is TGTGCCAGCAGCCCCAGCGGGGGTGGCAATCAGCCCCAGCATTTT.

In nucleotides, the CDR3 is TGTGCCAGCAGCTTAAAGAGGACAGGGGGAAATGAGCAGTTCTTC. Translated: CASSLKRTGGNEQFF. The chain has TRBV11-1 and TRBJ2-1; 10 nucleotides align to TRBD1. The V and J ends lost 2 bases and 7 bases, in that order; junction bases with no gene match: 5. The CDR3 is 15 amino acids. From germline, CDR1 is SGHAT and CDR2 FQDESV (reference sequence).

The chain recombines TRBV29-1 with TRBJ2-7, with TRBD2 matching over 7 bases. In germline, CDR1 is SQVTM, CDR2 ANQGSEA. CDR3 size: 15 residues. Unmatched junction bases numbered 8, after V lost 3 bases and J lost 0 bases. The CDR3 sequence: CSVDLSRDYSYEQYF. The CDR3 bases are TGCAGCGTTGACCTCTCGAGGGACTACTCCTACGAGCAGTACTTC.

J is TRBJ2-1 and V is TRBV5-6; TRBD1 matches at 7 bases. The CDR3 spans 13 residues. After removal of 3 bases from V and 4 bases from J, the junction contained 1 base not matched to a gene. Germline V CDR1 and CDR2: SGHDT, YYEEEE. The CDR3 nucleotides read TGTGCCAGCAGCTGGACAGGATACAATGAGCAGTTCTTC. Translation: CASSWTGYNEQFF.

This clone was seen a few times. The chain uses TRBV7-3 and TRBJ2-5, with TRBD2 matching over 10 bases. CDR1 is SGHTA and CDR2 is FQGTGA in the germline V gene. V trimming: 0 bases; J trimming: 5 bases; junction bases outside the gene matches: 6. CDR3 length: 16 amino acids. For the CDR3, the DNA is TGTGCCAGCAGCTTAACGCCACTAGCGGGACGGGAGACCCAGTACTTC. Translating it yields CASSLTPLAGRETQYF.

This chain connects TRBV29-1 to TRBJ2-7, with 9 bases lining up with TRBD1. CDR1 and CDR2 (germline): SQVTM, ANQGSEA. The CDR3 consists of 12 residues. The ends lost 4 bases at V and 2 bases at J; junction bases unmatched: 0. For the CDR3, the DNA is TGCAGCGTTGGGGACAGGGCCTACGAGCAGTACTTC. Its protein product is CSVGDRAYEQYF.

The gene calls are TRBV5-6 and TRBJ2-3; 12 bases align to TRBD1. The germline CDR1 and CDR2 sequences are SGHDT and YYEEEE. Trimming removed 4 bases from V and 7 bases from J; junction bases left unmatched: 16. This CDR3 spans 18 amino acids. The CDR3 DNA sequence: TGTGCCAGCAGCACCGGGACAGGGGGCACCATCTACCAGAATACGCAGTATTTT. Translating gives CASSTGTGGTIYQNTQYF.

This clone was picked up one time. This rearrangement joins TRBV27 to TRBJ2-2, with D tentatively TRBD1 (6 bases). Trimming removed 6 bases from V and 4 bases from J, with 18 bases in between. Germline V gene data show CDR1 as MNHEY and CDR2 as SMNVEV (reference sequence). The CDR3 has 16 amino acids. The CDR3 DNA sequence: TGTGCCAGCAGCAAATCTGACGGCAGGGGCACCGGGGAGCTGTTTTTT. This gives the protein CASSKSDGRGTGELFF.

This chain connects TRBV7-9 to TRBJ1-4; 7 bases are a match to TRBD1. V was clipped by 2 bases and J by 7 bases; unmatched bases: 4. Germline V gene sequence: CDR1 SEHNR, CDR2 FQNEAQ (reference sequence). The CDR3 has 14 amino acids. CDR3 amino acids: CASSLRGLGEKLFF. Here the CDR3 DNA reads TGTGCCAGCAGCTTAAGGGGGCTGGGTGAAAAACTGTTTTTT. The variable domain in full, with the rest retrieved from reference TRBV7-9 and TRBJ1-4, is DTGVSQNPRHKITKRGQNVTFRCDPISEHNRLYWYRQTLGQGPEFLTYFQNEAQLEKSRLLSDRFSAERPKGSFSTLEIQRTEQGDSAMYLCASSLRGLGEKLFFGSGTQLSVL.

This clone appeared a single time. The V call is TRBV27, the J call TRBJ2-7; 8 bases map to TRBD1. CDR1 MNHEY and CDR2 SMNVEV come from the germline V gene (reference sequence). Trimming took 8 bases from V and 1 from J; bases not matched to a gene: 7. CDR3 length: 14 amino acids. CDR3 bases: TGTGCCAGCGGCTTACGGACAGGGTCCTACGAGCAGTACTTC. Translation gives CASGLRTGSYEQYF.

V and J are TRBV5-4 and TRBJ2-3, with TRBD2 matching 11 bases. The germline V gene has CDR1 SGHNT and CDR2 YYREEE (reference sequence). This CDR3 has 15 residues. V gave up 1 base and J gave up 11 bases; unmatched junction bases: 9. In DNA form, the CDR3 reads TGTGCCAGCAGCTTGTATAGCGGGAGGGCCGGTGTGCAGTATTTT. Protein sequence: CASSLYSGRAGVQYF.

This clone was seen more than once but under ten times. The chain combines TRBV19 with TRBJ1-4; D remains ambiguous. This CDR3 region has 12 residues. Trimming removed 9 bases at V and 7 bases at J, with 12 bases between. Per the germline V gene, CDR1 is LNHDA and CDR2 is SQIVND (reference sequence). CDR3 sequence: CASRVTGEKLFF. The CDR3, as DNA: TGTGCCAGCCGGGTGACGGGTGAAAAACTGTTTTTT.

The chain has TRBV15 and TRBJ2-5; 7 bases agree with TRBD2. This CDR3 region has 15 residues. V lost 9 bases to trimming and J lost 0 bases; unmatched junction nucleotides: 10. Per the germline V gene, CDR1 is LNHNV and CDR2 is YYDKDF (reference sequence). The CDR3 loop is CATKNGGTYQETQYF. The CDR3 bases are TGTGCCACAAAAAACGGGGGGACGTACCAAGAGACCCAGTACTTC.

This clone came up once. The chain carries TRBV4-1 and TRBJ2-3; TRBD2 matches at 13 bases. This CDR3 region has 18 residues. The V gene end was trimmed by 4 bases and the J gene end by 3 bases; junction bases not matched to a gene: 10. Germline loops: CDR1 MGHRA, CDR2 YSYEKL. Written as DNA, the CDR3 is TGCGCCAGCAGCCCCGGACTAGCGGGAGTAGCGGCAACAGATACGCAGTATTTT. Translated: CASSPGLAGVAATDTQYF.

This clone has only one observation. The genes are TRBV19 and TRBJ2-5, with TRBD2 as a possible D gene (5 bases). The ends were cut back, 2 bases at V and 5 bases at J, with 12 bases in the middle. Per the germline V gene, CDR1 is LNHDA and CDR2 is SQIVND (reference sequence). CDR3 length: 14 amino acids. CDR3: CASSISGGEETQYF. The CDR3 DNA follows: TGTGCCAGTAGTATATCTGGTGGGGAGGAGACCCAGTACTTC.

CDR3 DNA: TGTGCCAGCAGCATACGACAGGGCGAGAACTATGGCTACACCTTC. Its protein is CASSIRQGENYGYTF. The chain is built from TRBV9 and TRBJ1-2, with TRBD1 identical over 7 bases. The CDR3 has 15 amino acids. Germline values: CDR1 SGDLS, CDR2 YYNGEE. V gave up 4 bases and J gave up 2 bases; unmatched junction bases: 8.

This clone has a handful of counts. The chain combines TRBV6-5 with TRBJ1-4; a weak D match, TRBD1 (6 bases). Germline CDR1 and CDR2: MNHEY and SVGAGI. The CDR3 is made up of 15 amino acids. The V end lost 4 bases, the J end lost 0 bases, and 9 bases lay between the germline ends. DNA of the CDR3: TGTGCCAGCAGTTCGGGGGGCACAACTAATGAAAAACTGTTTTTT. Its translation is CASSSGGTTNEKLFF.

The chain combines TRBV19 with TRBJ2-1, with a possible D match to TRBD2 (6 bases). Per the germline V gene, CDR1 is LNHDA and CDR2 is SQIVND (reference sequence). The length of the CDR3 is 15 residues. Trimming took 3 bases from V and 10 from J, leaving 19 bases between them. The CDR3 sequence: CASSIGAAGAGEQFF. In DNA, the CDR3 is TGTGCCAGTAGTATTGGGGCGGCGGGCGCGGGAGAGCAGTTCTTC.

The genes are TRBV5-1 and TRBJ1-2, with D maybe TRBD1 (6 bases). With 0 bases removed from V and 1 base from J, the gap between germline ends came to 7 bases. The CDR3 has 14 amino acids. The germline gives CDR1 SGHRS, CDR2 YFSETQ. CDR3 DNA: TGCGCCAGCAGCTTGGGGACAGTTAACTATGGCTACACCTTC. This gives the protein CASSLGTVNYGYTF.

The rearrangement links TRBV11-2 to TRBJ1-5, with D tentatively TRBD1 (6 bases). The germline V and J ends were trimmed by 5 bases and 7 bases, with 18 bases remaining between them. Germline loops: CDR1 SGHAT, CDR2 FQNNGV. The CDR3 spans 15 residues. CDR3 loop: CASSLSGGRGQPQHF. In nucleotides, the CDR3 is TGTGCCAGCAGCCTGTCGGGGGGCAGAGGCCAGCCCCAGCATTTT.

The rearrangement uses TRBV5-1 and TRBJ2-7, with 10 nucleotides matching TRBD1. The CDR3 runs 15 residues. V lost 0 bases, J lost 4 bases, and 4 bases stayed unmatched. The germline V gene has CDR1 SGHRS and CDR2 YFSETQ. In DNA form, the CDR3 reads TGCGCCAGCAGCTTGGATGGGACAGGGGTTTACGAGCAGTACTTC. Its protein is CASSLDGTGVYEQYF.

V usage is TRBV5-5 and J usage is TRBJ1-4; 7 bases match TRBD1. CDR1 and CDR2 (germline): SGHKS, YYEKEE (reference sequence). CDR3 size: 14 residues. V gave up 2 bases and J gave up 6 bases; unmatched junction bases: 4. The chain's CDR3 is CASSFGQVHEKLFF. The CDR3 nucleotides are TGTGCCAGCAGCTTTGGACAGGTTCATGAAAAACTGTTTTTT.

The chain joins TRBV25-1 to TRBJ2-3; 7 nucleotides align to TRBD1. The germline V gene has CDR1 MGHDK and CDR2 SYGVNS. J gave up 2 bases and V 6 bases, and 5 bases lay outside the gene matches. The CDR3 is 14 amino acids. The chain's CDR3 is CASRETGATDTQYF. The DNA for the CDR3 is TGTGCCAGCAGAGAAACAGGGGCCACAGATACGCAGTATTTT. Full variable domain (rest looked up from reference TRBV25-1 and TRBJ2-3): EADIYQTPRYLVIGTGKKITLECSQTMGHDKMYWYQQDPGMELHLIHYSYGVNSTEKGDLSSESTVSRIRTEHFPLTLESARPSHTSQYLCASRETGATDTQYFGPGTRLTVL.

This clone has only a few counts. The chain carries TRBV6-5 and TRBJ1-2, with TRBD1 as a possible D gene (6 bases). The CDR3 totals 15 residues. V lost 3 bases, J lost 3 bases, and 14 bases lay in between. Germline CDR1 reads MNHEY; CDR2 reads SVGAGI. CDR3: CASSYRGGRDYGYTF. DNA for the CDR3: TGTGCCAGCAGTTATAGAGGGGGACGGGACTATGGCTACACCTTC.

The V and J genes are TRBV27 and TRBJ1-1, with D perhaps TRBD1 (5 bases). The germline gives CDR1 MNHEY, CDR2 SMNVEV (reference sequence). Trimming pared 6 bases from V and 1 base from J, leaving 15 bases between. The CDR3 is made up of 15 amino acids. As DNA, the CDR3 is TGTGCCAGCAGCTCGGGGGGTAGAGCGAACACTGAAGCTTTCTTT. It yields the protein CASSSGGRANTEAFF.

The chain recombines TRBV5-1 with TRBJ2-1; TRBD2 matches 9 bases. CDR1 is SGHRS and CDR2 is YFSETQ in the germline V gene. Unmatched junction bases numbered 4, after V lost 5 bases and J lost 4 bases. CDR3 size: 14 residues. The CDR3 region has the DNA TGCGCCAGCAGTCGCGGGGGGGGGTACAATGAGCAGTTCTTC. Translating gives CASSRGGGYNEQFF. Based on the CDR3 plus reference TRBV5-1 and TRBJ2-1, the full variable domain is KAGVTQTPRYLIKTRGQQVTLSCSPISGHRSVSWYQQTPGQGLQFLFEYFSETQRNKGNFPGRFSGRQFSNSRSEMNVSTLELGDSALYLCASSRGGGYNEQFFGPGTRLTVL.

The chain combines TRBV7-9 with TRBJ1-2; no definite D call. CDR1 and CDR2 (germline): SEHNR, FQNEAQ (reference sequence). The germline V and J ends were trimmed by 1 base and 7 bases, with 16 bases remaining between them. The CDR3 spans 15 residues. Here the CDR3 DNA reads TGTGCCAGCAGCTTAGTTTTAAATGGGCTCTGTGGCTACACCTTC. Translated, it gives CASSLVLNGLCGYTF.

This clone was observed a single time. J is TRBJ2-1 and V is TRBV7-8; 11 bases match TRBD2. Germline V gene data show CDR1 as SGHVS and CDR2 as FQNEAQ. The CDR3 totals 14 residues. V lost 1 base and J lost 10; bases outside the gene matches: 3. The CDR3 DNA is TGTGCCAGCAGCTTAGAGCTAGCGGGGGGAGAGCAGTTCTTC. Its protein product is CASSLELAGGEQFF.

This clone came up a few times. The chain combines TRBV7-8 with TRBJ2-5; no clear D. The DNA end lines up better with TRBJ2-7; the J call may be wrong. The CDR3 is 12 residues long. Germline V gives CDR1 SGHVS, CDR2 FQNEAQ. CDR3 in DNA: TGTGCCAGCACCCAAGCATCCTACGAGCAGTACTTC. Residues: CASTQASYEQYF.

This chain links TRBV27 with TRBJ1-2; 11 positions agree with TRBD1. The V segment lost 0 bases and the J segment 5 bases; nucleotides outside the gene matches: 2. This CDR3 has 15 residues. Germline V lookup: CDR1 MNHEY, CDR2 SMNVEV (reference sequence). The CDR3 DNA sequence: TGTGCCAGCAGTTTATCCGGACAGGGGGCATATGGCTACACCTTC. It encodes CASSLSGQGAYGYTF.